One and the same sample provided the 24 T cell receptor beta chains below, sequenced in a study of identifying expanded T cells in peripheral blood. Assay: immunoSEQ multiplex PCR; the TCRdb copy retains only in-frame clones and omits some. The sample yields 58,000 or so clones, approximately 83% seen once. Material for sequencing was blood. The receptors shown here come from a person between 18 and 75 years old in good health.

The genes are TRBV6-6 and TRBJ2-5; D may be TRBD1 (5 bases). This CDR3 has 12 residues. CDR1 is MNHNY and CDR2 is SVGAGI in the germline V gene (reference sequence). V was shortened by 6 bases and J by 2 bases, with 7 bases between the two germline ends. The CDR3 sequence: CASRRQQETQYF. The CDR3 DNA sequence: TGTGCCAGCAGGCGACAGCAAGAGACCCAGTACTTC.

The chain uses TRBV2 and TRBJ2-2; 7 bases fit TRBD1. The CDR3 is made up of 15 amino acids. V lost 8 bases, J lost 0 bases, and 6 bases stayed unmatched. CDR1 is SNHLY, CDR2 FYNNEI, per germline. CDR3 sequence (DNA): TGTGCCAGCGCATTAGGGACAGCGAACACCGGGGAGCTGTTTTTT. It codes for CASALGTANTGELFF. Looking up the rest from reference TRBV2 and TRBJ2-2 gives the full variable domain: EPEVTQTPSHQVTQMGQEVILRCVPISNHLYFYWYRQILGQKVEFLVSFYNNEISEKSEIFDDQFSVERPDGSNFTLKIRSTKLEDSAMYFCASALGTANTGELFFGEGSRLTVL.

CDR3 protein: CASSPRQGVGGFNEKLFF. For the CDR3, the DNA is TGTGCCAGCAGTCCCCGACAGGGTGTGGGTGGGTTTAATGAAAAACTGTTTTTT. This chain links TRBV28 with TRBJ1-4; 7 bases fit TRBD1. The V gene's germline CDR1 is MDHEN and CDR2 SYDVKM. The CDR3 totals 18 residues. V gave up 5 bases and J gave up 4 bases; unmatched junction bases: 16.

This rearrangement joins TRBV30 to TRBJ1-4, with a tentative D call TRBD1 (6 bases). CDR3 length: 15 amino acids. From germline, CDR1 is GTSNPN and CDR2 SVGIG (reference sequence). Trimming left V 0 bases short and J 4 bases short, with 12 bases between. The CDR3 is CAWSVQGGGNEKLFF. CDR3 DNA sequence: TGTGCCTGGAGTGTACAAGGGGGAGGTAATGAAAAACTGTTTTTT.

This clone was picked up one time. V usage is TRBV28 and J usage is TRBJ2-7; 7 bases match TRBD2. CDR1 and CDR2 from the germline V gene are MDHEN and SYDVKM. The V segment lost 5 bases and the J segment 1 base; nucleotides outside the gene matches: 11. The CDR3 covers 16 residues. The CDR3 loop reads CASSENPGGTSYEQYV. Written as DNA, the CDR3 is TGTGCCAGCAGTGAAAATCCGGGGGGAACTTCCTACGAGCAGTACGTC.

The chain uses TRBV7-9 and TRBJ2-1, with TRBD2 identical over 10 bases. Germline CDR1 reads SEHNR; CDR2 reads FQNEAQ (reference sequence). V gave up 5 bases and J gave up 6 bases; unmatched junction bases: 10. The CDR3 consists of 16 residues. CDR3 in amino acids: CASSSLLAGEGNEQFF. The DNA for the CDR3 is TGTGCCAGCAGCAGCCTGCTAGCGGGAGAAGGCAATGAGCAGTTCTTC.

The genes are TRBV11-3 and TRBJ2-7; the match to TRBD1 covers 9 bases. After removal of 6 bases from V and 5 bases from J, the junction contained 2 bases not matched to a gene. Per germline, CDR1 SGHNT and CDR2 YENEEA. The CDR3 length is 12 residues. The CDR3 nucleotides read TGTGCCAGCAGGCGACAGGGGGACGAGCAGTACTTC. It specifies CASRRQGDEQYF.

This chain connects TRBV21-1 to TRBJ2-7; TRBD2 is taken as the D call from the table, unchecked against the DNA. TRBV21-1 is reported as a pseudogene. The CDR3 has 16 amino acids. The CDR3 protein is CASSKVRGVFTYEQYV. In nucleotides, the CDR3 is TGTGCCAGCAGCAAAGTACGGGGGGTATTCACCTACGAGCAGTACGTC.

This clone occurred a few times. CDR3 in amino acids: CAPGPDLNLYGYTF. CDR3 DNA: TGTGCCCCAGGACCGGACTTAAATCTCTATGGCTACACCTTC. The chain is built from TRBV6-1 and TRBJ1-2; no clear D gene. V was trimmed by 11 bases and J by 4 bases, leaving 20 bases between them. The CDR3 spans 14 residues. Germline V lookup: CDR1 MNHNS, CDR2 SASEGT.

The chain has TRBV5-4 and TRBJ2-5, with D possibly called TRBD1 or TRBD2 (6 bases each). CDR3 length: 15 residues. Germline V gene data show CDR1 as SGHNT and CDR2 as YYREEE (reference sequence). V was pared by 4 bases and J by 1 base, with 14 bases between. The chain's CDR3 is CASSPAGTSQETQYF. The CDR3 DNA sequence: TGTGCCAGCAGCCCTGCGGGGACAAGCCAAGAGACCCAGTACTTC.

The chain uses TRBV15 and TRBJ2-2; perhaps TRBD1 as D (5 bases). This CDR3 is built from 13 residues. From germline, CDR1 is LNHNV and CDR2 YYDKDF (reference sequence). Trimming took off 2 bases at V and 7 bases at J, with 8 bases between the two ends. CDR3 residues: CATSRSQGGELFF. The CDR3 DNA is TGTGCCACCAGCAGATCCCAGGGCGGGGAGCTGTTTTTT.

The V and J genes are TRBV6-5 and TRBJ2-7; 10 nucleotides match TRBD1. The end of the DNA fits TRBJ2-5 better, so the J call may be wrong. The CDR3 has 15 amino acids. Germline loops: CDR1 MNHEY, CDR2 SVGAGI. CDR3 coding DNA: TGTGCCAGCAGTTACGCGGGACAGGGGCAAGAGACCCAGTACTTC. Its translation: CASSYAGQGQETQYF.

This chain uses TRBV6-5 with TRBJ1-2, with 9 nucleotides matching TRBD1. Germline V gene sequence: CDR1 MNHEY, CDR2 SVGAGI. This CDR3 comprises 16 residues. Trimming at V came to 0 bases and at J to 7 bases, leaving 9 bases not matched to a gene. The CDR3 spells CASSYSQGAHLGGYTF. CDR3 DNA sequence: TGTGCCAGCAGTTACTCACAGGGGGCCCATTTAGGTGGCTACACCTTC.

This clone came up a few times. This chain joins TRBV5-1 and TRBJ1-6; the match to TRBD1 covers 8 bases. Germline CDR1 and CDR2: SGHRS and YFSETQ. This CDR3 has 13 amino acids. Trimming took 4 bases from V and 11 from J; bases not matched to a gene: 5. CDR3 loop: CASSPGGAPPLHF. The CDR3 bases are TGCGCCAGCAGCCCAGGGGGCGCACCACCCCTCCACTTT. Using reference TRBV5-1 and TRBJ1-6 for the parts outside the CDR3, the full variable domain is KAGVTQTPRYLIKTRGQQVTLSCSPISGHRSVSWYQQTPGQGLQFLFEYFSETQRNKGNFPGRFSGRQFSNSRSEMNVSTLELGDSALYLCASSPGGAPPLHFGNGTRLTVT.

This chain joins TRBV7-8 and TRBJ2-5, with 10 bases fitting TRBD1. From germline, CDR1 is SGHVS and CDR2 FQNEAQ. The ends lost 5 bases at V and 2 bases at J; junction bases unmatched: 8. The CDR3 has 16 residues. CDR3 coding DNA: TGTGCCAGCAGCCCTCGGACGGGACAGGGGCAAGAGACCCAGTACTTC. Encoded protein: CASSPRTGQGQETQYF. The complete variable domain, with remaining parts taken from reference TRBV7-8 and TRBJ2-5, reads GAGVSQSPRYKVAKRGQDVALRCDPISGHVSLFWYQQALGQGPEFLTYFQNEAQLDKSGLPSDRFFAERPEGSVSTLKIQRTQQEDSAVYLCASSPRTGQGQETQYFGPGTRLLVL.

CDR3 in amino acids: CASSYGTGSDGYTF. As DNA, the CDR3 is TGTGCCAGCAGTTACGGAACAGGGTCGGATGGCTACACCTTC. The chain combines TRBV6-5 with TRBJ1-2, with D possibly being TRBD1 (6 bases). This CDR3 spans 14 amino acids. The V and J ends lost 2 bases and 6 bases respectively, with 13 bases between them. Germline CDR1 MNHEY, CDR2 SVGAGI.

V gene TRBV5-5 combines with J gene TRBJ1-1; 8 nucleotides agree with TRBD1. The CDR3 sequence is 15 residues long. J lost 6 bases, V lost 5 bases, and 12 bases had no gene match. The germline V gene has CDR1 SGHKS and CDR2 YYEKEE (reference sequence). In nucleotides, the CDR3 is TGTGCCAGCAGGGTGGTCGGACAGGGTCCCCCTGAAGCTTTCTTT. This sequence encodes CASRVVGQGPPEAFF.

The rearrangement links TRBV7-6 to TRBJ2-3, with 14 bases that match TRBD2. Unmatched junction bases numbered 5, after V lost 4 bases and J lost 5 bases. Germline V gene lookup returns CDR1 SGHVS and CDR2 FNYEAQ. The CDR3 is 16 amino acids. CDR3 protein: CASSSGLAGELDTQYF. The CDR3, as DNA: TGTGCCAGCAGCTCGGGACTAGCGGGGGAGTTAGATACGCAGTATTTT.

This chain links TRBV6-4 with TRBJ1-2; weak D call: TRBD1 (5 bases). Germline V CDR1 and CDR2: MRHNA, SNTAGT. The CDR3 has 17 amino acids. V lost 6 bases and J lost 5, with 25 bases in between. The CDR3 sequence is CASSPLLYRDSDYGYTF. The CDR3 coding sequence is TGTGCCAGCAGCCCACTCTTATATAGGGACTCCGATTATGGCTACACCTTC.

There are a few counts of this clone. The chain couples TRBV27 to TRBJ1-6, with D perhaps TRBD1 (5 bases). The CDR3 length is 15 residues. V lost 3 bases to trimming and J lost 7 bases, with 13 bases between them. In germline, CDR1 is MNHEY, CDR2 SMNVEV (reference sequence). The CDR3 nucleotides are TGTGCCAGCAGTTTGGTAGGGCAGGGAAATTCACCCCTCCACTTT. Translating it yields CASSLVGQGNSPLHF.

V is TRBV6-1 and J is TRBJ1-1; no clear D gene. Per germline, CDR1 MNHNS and CDR2 SASEGT. Trimming took 3 bases from V and 3 from J, leaving 11 bases between them. CDR3 length: 14 residues. CDR3 region: CASSEGQLYTEAFF. In DNA, the CDR3 is TGTGCCAGCAGTGAGGGTCAGCTATACACTGAAGCTTTCTTT.

The V and J genes are TRBV28 and TRBJ1-5; weak D call: TRBD1 (5 bases). CDR3 length: 13 amino acids. Trimming pared 2 bases from V and 9 bases from J, leaving 11 bases between. Germline values: CDR1 MDHEN, CDR2 SYDVKM. CDR3 nucleotide sequence: TGTGCCAGCAGTTTAGTAGGGGTCGGGCCCCAGCATTTT. It specifies CASSLVGVGPQHF.

The rearrangement uses TRBV7-8 and TRBJ2-2; 11 positions match TRBD2. The CDR3 runs to 15 residues. The V gene end was trimmed by 8 bases and the J gene end by 6 bases; junction bases not matched to a gene: 8. Germline CDR1 SGHVS, CDR2 FQNEAQ. CDR3 sequence: CASSGASGGPGELFF. The DNA for the CDR3 is TGTGCCAGCTCCGGGGCTAGCGGGGGGCCCGGGGAGCTGTTTTTT.

This rearrangement joins TRBV9 to TRBJ1-3; D remains unclear. The germline gives CDR1 SGDLS, CDR2 YYNGEE. This CDR3 spans 13 amino acids. V was clipped by 1 base and J by 4 bases, with 6 bases between them. The CDR3 DNA is TGTGCCAGCAGCGTAAACGACGGAAACACCATATATTTT. Protein sequence: CASSVNDGNTIYF.